This TCR beta chain appears in the sequencing data of a study of shared clonotypes between healthy human individuals. General study points: About 5% was the fraction of naive CD4 clonotypes found shared across several donors. Unshared clonotypes carried lower generation probabilities than those common to all four donors.

Cells designated naive CD8 were CD45RO-negative and were positively selected for CCR7, with terminally differentiated effector memory CD45RA+ cells excluded. The donor cohort consisted entirely of Caucasian adults residing in Nashville, Tennessee. The assay was immunoSEQ multiplex PCR, and TCRdb's table has in-frame clones only and misses some. Found here are around 560,000 clones, roughly 95% of them singletons; the top ten hold about 0.11%. About this clone itself: Its antigen is unknown.

Between the trimmed V and J ends, which lost 2 bases and 4 bases, there was a span of 10 bases. CDR1 and CDR2 from the germline V gene are SGHTA and FQGTGA. CDR3 length: 14 residues. This TCR came from a woman aged 25 to 39 in good health. The chain has TRBV7-3 and TRBJ2-3; D is ambiguous. Sequenced input: naive CD8+ T cells sorted from blood. CDR3 region: CASSLGVGSDTQYF. CDR3 in DNA: TGTGCCAGCAGCTTAGGAGTGGGGTCAGATACGCAGTATTTT. Full variable domain (remainder filled in from reference TRBV7-3 and TRBJ2-3): GAGVSQTPSNKVTEKGKYVELRCDPISGHTALYWYRQSLGQGPEFLIYFQGTGAADDSGLPNDRFFAVRPEGSVSTLKIQRTERGDSAVYLCASSLGVGSDTQYFGPGTRLTVL.